A selection of T cell receptor beta chains follows, all from one sample in a study of low-dose radiotherapy and immunotherapy resistance in tumors. MiXCR, applied by TCRdb to the reads, yields one record per CDR3 protein. The sample lists about 82,000 distinct CDR3 sequences; under 20% were seen once. This material consisted of PBMCs, taken before treatment. These receptor sequences come from a male donor with prostate cancer. Both conserved end residues are trimmed from each CDR3.

v_gene	len	j_gene	CDR3aa
TRBV2	11	TRBJ2-2	ASKSMDTGELF
TRBV7-2	13	TRBJ2-3	ASSLEPGQGNTQY
TRBV7-2	13	TRBJ1-5	ASSLGYRGHQPQH
TRBV19	14	TRBJ2-2	ASSIMTGGPTGELF
TRBV15	13	TRBJ1-4	ATSTGDRVDEKLF
TRBV10-3	11	TRBJ2-3	AISEPTLPTQY
TRBV4-1	15	TRBJ2-1	ASSPSSGGQRGNEQF
TRBV9	11	TRBJ1-1	ASSTRGATEAF
TRBV20-1	12	TRBJ1-4	SARDLWTDEKLF
TRBV19	12	TRBJ1-1	ASSMVGGMTEAF
TRBV5-4	10	TRBJ2-3	ASSLVSDTQY
TRBV6-1	11	TRBJ1-6	ASSEQEASPLH
TRBV7-2	16	TRBJ2-5	ASSLDPPGNRGGETQY
TRBV24-1	11	TRBJ2-1	ATSDLTSGQQF
TRBV18	11	TRBJ2-1	ASSPLGGNEQF
TRBV29-1	11	TRBJ2-7	SIGIDRGHEQY
TRBV21-1	17	TRBJ2-4	ASSTLAGAGARAKNIQY
TRBV10-3	13	TRBJ2-7	AISDGRGAEYEQY
TRBV5-1	14	TRBJ2-5	ASSLGGQAIVETQY
TRBV10-3	14	TRBJ2-7	AISEAGTGVGYEQY
TRBV6-6	13	TRBJ2-5	ASSSGQGARETQY
TRBV6-1	13	TRBJ1-1	ASSEVAGTNTEAF
TRBV3-1	9	TRBJ1-1	ASGLNTEAF
TRBV5-1	12	TRBJ2-2	ASSLIVGTGELF
TRBV6-6	14	TRBJ2-3	ASRPTSGSSTDTQY
TRBV30	13	TRBJ2-7	AWRPGTSGRYEQY
TRBV6-1	11	TRBJ1-1	ASSETVNTEAF
TRBV3-1	15	TRBJ2-7	ASSPRGTSGGAYEQY
TRBV7-9	14	TRBJ1-2	ASSLKTRGSSYGYT
TRBV20-1	9	TRBJ1-1	SARKGEEAF
TRBV5-1	11	TRBJ2-5	ASSPDIAETQY
TRBV28	13	TRBJ2-3	ASTAPGHFTDTQY
TRBV29-1	11	TRBJ1-1	SVEDGGNTEAF
TRBV15	14	TRBJ2-1	ATSRELAGAYNEQF
TRBV6-1	17	TRBJ1-5	ASSHPGTGGPGSNQPQH
TRBV6-1	14	TRBJ2-3	ASSSYKVGGTDTQY
TRBV12-3/TRBV12-4	14	TRBJ1-5	ASSLGVGGQNQPQH
TRBV29-1	13	TRBJ2-1	SVNAGAGVANEQF
TRBV29-1	11	TRBJ2-4	SVLDIGKNIQY
TRBV2	13	TRBJ1-1	ASSAETGAGAEAF
TRBV9	14	TRBJ2-3	ASSETSGGFPDTQY
TRBV7-9	10	TRBJ2-5	ASSPQQETQY
TRBV4-2	14	TRBJ2-1	ASSQEGAGDYNEQF
TRBV28	12	TRBJ1-2	ASSPGGQGYGYT
TRBV29-1	10	TRBJ2-7	SVISAAYEQY
TRBV18	13	TRBJ2-1	ASSQPGQGANEQF
TRBV11-1	11	TRBJ2-1	ASSLGGISGQF
TRBV6-1	12	TRBJ2-7	ASSEDVSGREQY
TRBV5-1	13	TRBJ2-3	ASSLVSGSTDTQY
TRBV9	13	TRBJ1-2	ASSASGATFYGYT
TRBV3-1	13	TRBJ2-1	ASSQDLVSYNEQF
TRBV27	13	TRBJ2-7	ASSFRGPGLGEQY